Listed below are T cell receptor beta chains from one sample, sequenced in a study of blood T cell repertoires in COVID-19. The assay was immunoSEQ multiplex PCR, and TCRdb's table has in-frame clones only and misses some. The table records 270,000 or so clones, around 82% of them present only once. Material for sequencing was peripheral blood. The receptors were gathered from a woman aged 50 to 60 who had recovered from COVID-19. CDR3s include the opening cysteine and the closing phenylalanine or tryptophan. A D gene is named only where the DNA matches it firmly. A row's size may be missing; if present it is once, few, many or a size class.

j_call	v_call	clone_size	d_call	cdr3_nt	cdr3_aa
TRBJ1-6	TRBV28	-	TRBD1	TGTGCCAGCAGTTATGGGGGCGGGACAGGGAACGAATTT	CASSYGGGTGNEF
TRBJ2-7	TRBV7-9	-	-	TGTGCCAGCAGTCAAGAGGGTGCGGGAAGGGGCTACGAGCAGTACTTC	CASSQEGAGRGYEQYF
TRBJ2-4	TRBV7-8	-	-	TGTGCCAGCAGCTTAGGAGGACTAGCCAAAAACATTCAGTACTTC	CASSLGGLAKNIQYF
TRBJ2-1	TRBV30	-	TRBD2	TGTGCCTGGAGGCATGCCGGGGGGGCGGGCAATGAGCAGTTCTTC	CAWRHAGGAGNEQFF
TRBJ2-1	TRBV7-2	-	-	TGTGCCAGCAGCACGAGCCGGGACACCAATGAGCAGTTCTTC	CASSTSRDTNEQFF
TRBJ2-1	TRBV2	-	-	TGTGCCAGCAGGAAAACAGGGTTTCCCCCCTACAATGAGCAGTTCTTC	CASRKTGFPPYNEQFF
TRBJ2-7	TRBV29-1	once	TRBD2	TGCAGCGCCACCGGGGGGTCCTACGAGCAGTACTTC	CSATGGSYEQYF
TRBJ2-5	TRBV6-2/TRBV6-3	once	TRBD2	TGTGCCAGCAGTTATCCCGGGGGGGCAGAGACCCAGTACTTC	CASSYPGGAETQYF
TRBJ1-4	TRBV4-3	-	-	TGCGCCAGCAGCCGCTATTCGGGCCGACCGAACGGAGGCGAAAAACTGTTTTTT	CASSRYSGRPNGGEKLFF
TRBJ1-3	TRBV4-1	-	TRBD1	TGCGCCAGCAGCTATCCCGGGACAGCCGGAAACACCATATATTTT	CASSYPGTAGNTIYF
TRBJ2-3	TRBV24-1	-	TRBD1	TGTGCCACCACCGGACAGGGCACAGATACGCAGTATTTT	CATTGQGTDTQYF
TRBJ1-4	TRBV28	-	TRBD1	TGTGCCAGCAGTTCTCGGACAGGGGTGAATGAAAAACTGTTTTTT	CASSSRTGVNEKLFF
TRBJ1-2	TRBV28	-	-	TGTGCCAGCAGTTTAGTGAGGAGGGGTGGTGGCTACACCTTC	CASSLVRRGGGYTF
TRBJ1-5	TRBV6-5	-	-	TGTGCCAGCATGGGGGGTCCAGCGGGTCAGCCCCAGCATTTT	CASMGGPAGQPQHF
TRBJ2-5	TRBV4-2	-	-	TGTGCCAGCAGCCAGGGGCGTGGCGACCAAGAGACCCAGTACTTC	CASSQGRGDQETQYF
TRBJ2-1	TRBV4-3	-	TRBD2	TGCGCCAGCAGTCGACAAGCGGGAGGGCTGTACAATGAGCAGTTCTTC	CASSRQAGGLYNEQFF
TRBJ1-2	TRBV29-1	-	-	TGCAGCGCCAGAGGAGGATCCCTTTATGGCTACACCTTC	CSARGGSLYGYTF
TRBJ1-4	TRBV28	-	TRBD1	TGTGCCAGCAGTTTAAGACAGGGGGGCCTGTTTTTT	CASSLRQGGLFF
TRBJ2-2	TRBV6-6	-	TRBD1	TGTGCCAGCAGTTTATTGGACAGGGGACACACCGGGGAGCTGTTTTTT	CASSLLDRGHTGELFF
TRBJ2-6	TRBV3-1/TRBV3-2	-	TRBD2	TGTGCCAGCAGCCAATTTTCGGGGGGGGCTGGGGCCAACGTCCTGACTTTC	CASSQFSGGAGANVLTF
TRBJ2-3	TRBV21-1	-	-	TGTGCCAGCAGCAAAGCAACGTCTAGCGCCAAGGGGGATACGCAGTATTTT	CASSKATSSAKGDTQYF
TRBJ1-1	TRBV5-1	-	-	TGCGCCAGCAGCTCGAGTCAGGGGAACACTGAAGCTTTCTTT	CASSSSQGNTEAFF
TRBJ2-7	TRBV6-2/TRBV6-3	-	-	TGTGCCAGCAGTTACGGTTTTGGCCCAAATTACGACTACGAGCAGTACTTC	CASSYGFGPNYDYEQYF
TRBJ2-3	TRBV28	once	TRBD2	TGTGCCAGCCGCCGGGGGGAGGTTAGGGGCACAGATACGCAGTATTTT	CASRRGEVRGTDTQYF
TRBJ2-7	TRBV11-2	-	-	TGTGCCAGCAGCTTAGGGGATGGACAGCCCCAGATAAAGCAGTACTTC	CASSLGDGQPQIKQYF
TRBJ2-2	TRBV19	few	TRBD1	TGTGCCAGTAAACAACAGGGGCCGGGCAACACCGGGGAGCTGTTTTTT	CASKQQGPGNTGELFF
TRBJ1-2	TRBV2	-	TRBD1	TGTGCCAGAGTATTAACAGGGGGCAGGAACTATGGCTACACCTTC	CARVLTGGRNYGYTF
TRBJ2-7	TRBV27	-	-	TGTGCCAGCAGTTTAAAGCTAGCATCATACGAGCAGTACTTC	CASSLKLASYEQYF
TRBJ2-7	TRBV28	-	TRBD1	TGTGCCAGCAGTTTCCGTCCGGGACAGGCGACCTACGAGCAGTACTTC	CASSFRPGQATYEQYF
TRBJ2-1	TRBV27	-	TRBD1	TGTGCCACCTGGGGACAGGGTGCCCTACCTTCCAATGAGCAGTTCTTC	CATWGQGALPSNEQFF
TRBJ2-1	TRBV19	-	TRBD2	TGTGCCACCTCGGGACTAGCGGCCAATGAGCAGTTCTTC	CATSGLAANEQFF
TRBJ2-7	TRBV24-1	few	TRBD1	TGTGCCACCAGTGATCCCGGGACAGGGAACTCCTACGAGCAGTACTTC	CATSDPGTGNSYEQYF
TRBJ2-1	TRBV27	-	TRBD2	TGTGCCAGCAGTGTGGACGGGGGGAGTGAGCAGTTCTTC	CASSVDGGSEQFF
TRBJ2-1	TRBV27	-	TRBD2	TGTGCCAGCAGGGGGACCGGGACTAGCGTACTCAATGAGCAGTTCTTC	CASRGTGTSVLNEQFF
TRBJ1-2	TRBV5-6	-	TRBD1	TGTGCCAGCAGCCCGGGACAGGGGCGGAACTATGGCTACACCTTC	CASSPGQGRNYGYTF
TRBJ2-3	TRBV19	-	-	TGTGCCAGTAGTATAGAGCACGGGGGAGCCGGCACAGATACGCAGTATTTT	CASSIEHGGAGTDTQYF
TRBJ2-3	TRBV28	-	TRBD2	TGTGCCAGCAGCTCACTCCTAGCGGGAGAGCCTCATGGTACGCAGTATTTT	CASSSLLAGEPHGTQYF
TRBJ2-1	TRBV19	-	-	TGTGCCAGTAGCTCCACAGGGTGGCATGAGCAGTTCTTC	CASSSTGWHEQFF
TRBJ2-1	TRBV10-3	-	TRBD2	TGTGCCATGAAAGGGACTAGCGGGAGGGCCAATGAGCAGTTCTTC	CAMKGTSGRANEQFF
TRBJ2-7	TRBV4-1	-	TRBD2	TGCGCCAGCAGCCTACCGGGACTAGCGGGGGGGACCCCCTACGAGCAGTACTTC	CASSLPGLAGGTPYEQYF
TRBJ1-2	TRBV6-4	-	TRBD1	TGTGCCAGCAGTCCCCAAGGCGGACAGGTGGCCTATGGCTACACCTTC	CASSPQGGQVAYGYTF
TRBJ2-7	TRBV3-1/TRBV3-2	few	-	TGTGCCAGCAGCCAAGATAACTACGAGCAGTACTTC	CASSQDNYEQYF